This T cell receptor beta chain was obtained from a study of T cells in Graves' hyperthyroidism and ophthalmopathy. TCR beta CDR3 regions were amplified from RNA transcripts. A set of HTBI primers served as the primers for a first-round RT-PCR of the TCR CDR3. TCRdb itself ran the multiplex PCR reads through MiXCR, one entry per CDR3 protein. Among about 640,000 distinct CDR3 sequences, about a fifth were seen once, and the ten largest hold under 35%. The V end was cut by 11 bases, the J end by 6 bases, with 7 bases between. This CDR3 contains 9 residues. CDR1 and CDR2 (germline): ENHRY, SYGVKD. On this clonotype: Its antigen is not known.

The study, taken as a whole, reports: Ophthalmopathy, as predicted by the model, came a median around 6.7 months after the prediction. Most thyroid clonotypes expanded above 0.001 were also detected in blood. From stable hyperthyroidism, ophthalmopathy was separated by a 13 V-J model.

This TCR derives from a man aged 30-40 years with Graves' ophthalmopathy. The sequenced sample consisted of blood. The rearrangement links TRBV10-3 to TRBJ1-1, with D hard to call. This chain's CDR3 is CAAGSEAFF. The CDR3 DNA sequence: TGTGCCGCAGGTTCTGAAGCTTTCTTT.